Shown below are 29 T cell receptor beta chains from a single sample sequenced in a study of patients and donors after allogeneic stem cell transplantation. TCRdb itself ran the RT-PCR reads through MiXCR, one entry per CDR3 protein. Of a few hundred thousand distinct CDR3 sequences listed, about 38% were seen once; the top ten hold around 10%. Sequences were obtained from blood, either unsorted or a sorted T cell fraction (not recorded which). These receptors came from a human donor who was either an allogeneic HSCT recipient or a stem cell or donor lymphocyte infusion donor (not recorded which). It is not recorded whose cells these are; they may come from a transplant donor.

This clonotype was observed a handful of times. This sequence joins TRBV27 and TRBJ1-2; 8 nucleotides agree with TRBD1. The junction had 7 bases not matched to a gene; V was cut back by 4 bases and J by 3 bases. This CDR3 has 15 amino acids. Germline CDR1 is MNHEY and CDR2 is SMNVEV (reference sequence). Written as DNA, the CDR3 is TGTGCCAGCAGTTCAGGGGGCGCGGATTACTATGGCTACACCTTC. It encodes CASSSGGADYYGYTF.

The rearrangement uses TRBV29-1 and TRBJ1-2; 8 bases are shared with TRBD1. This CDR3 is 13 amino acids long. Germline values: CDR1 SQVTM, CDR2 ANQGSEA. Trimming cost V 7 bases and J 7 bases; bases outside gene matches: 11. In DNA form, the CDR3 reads TGCAGCGCCCAGGACAGGGAACCTGGTGGCTACACCTTC. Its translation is CSAQDREPGGYTF.

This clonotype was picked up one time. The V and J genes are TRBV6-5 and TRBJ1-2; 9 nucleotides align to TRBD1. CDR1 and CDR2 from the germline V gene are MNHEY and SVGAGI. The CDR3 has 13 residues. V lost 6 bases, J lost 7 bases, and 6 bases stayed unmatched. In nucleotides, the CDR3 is TGTGCCAGCAGCCGAACAGGGGGCGGTGGCTACACCTTC. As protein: CASSRTGGGGYTF.

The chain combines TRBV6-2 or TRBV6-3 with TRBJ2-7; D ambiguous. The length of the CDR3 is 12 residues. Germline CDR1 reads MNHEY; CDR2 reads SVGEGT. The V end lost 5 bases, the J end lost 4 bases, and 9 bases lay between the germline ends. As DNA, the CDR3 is TGTGCCAGCAGTCCCACAGCGTACGAGCAGTACTTC. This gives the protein CASSPTAYEQYF.

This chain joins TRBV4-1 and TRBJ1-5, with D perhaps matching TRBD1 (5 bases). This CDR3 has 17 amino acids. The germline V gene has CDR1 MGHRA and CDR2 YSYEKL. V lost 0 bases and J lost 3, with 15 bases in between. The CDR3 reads CASSQEGTGASNQPQHF. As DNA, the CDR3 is TGCGCCAGCAGCCAAGAAGGTACAGGAGCTTCCAATCAGCCCCAGCATTTT.

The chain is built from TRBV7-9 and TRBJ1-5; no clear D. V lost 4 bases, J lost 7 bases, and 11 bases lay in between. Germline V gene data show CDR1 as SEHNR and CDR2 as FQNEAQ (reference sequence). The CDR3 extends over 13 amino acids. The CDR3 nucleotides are TGTGCCAGCAGCTCGCAGGCGGGCCAGCCCCAGCATTTT. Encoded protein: CASSSQAGQPQHF.

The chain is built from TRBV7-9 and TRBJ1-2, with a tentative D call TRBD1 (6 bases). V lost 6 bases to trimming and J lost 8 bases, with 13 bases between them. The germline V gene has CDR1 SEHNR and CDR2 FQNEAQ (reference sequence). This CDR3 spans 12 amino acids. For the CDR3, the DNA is TGTGCCAGCAGGGCCGGACAGCCCGGCTACACCTTC. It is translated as CASRAGQPGYTF. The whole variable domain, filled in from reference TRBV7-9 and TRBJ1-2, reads DTGVSQNPRHKITKRGQNVTFRCDPISEHNRLYWYRQTLGQGPEFLTYFQNEAQLEKSRLLSDRFSAERPKGSFSTLEIQRTEQGDSAMYLCASRAGQPGYTFGSGTRLTVV.

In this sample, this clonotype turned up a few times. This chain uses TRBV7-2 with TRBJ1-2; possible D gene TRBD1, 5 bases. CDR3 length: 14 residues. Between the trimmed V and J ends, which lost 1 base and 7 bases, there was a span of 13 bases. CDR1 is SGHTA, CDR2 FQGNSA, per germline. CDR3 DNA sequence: TGTGCCAGCAGCTTAGAACCCGACAGTGCTGGCTACACCTTC. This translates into CASSLEPDSAGYTF. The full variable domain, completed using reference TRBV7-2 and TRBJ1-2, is GAGVSQSPSNKVTEKGKDVELRCDPISGHTALYWYRQSLGQGLEFLIYFQGNSAPDKSGLPSDRFSAERTGGSVSTLTIQRTQQEDSAVYLCASSLEPDSAGYTFGSGTRLTVV.

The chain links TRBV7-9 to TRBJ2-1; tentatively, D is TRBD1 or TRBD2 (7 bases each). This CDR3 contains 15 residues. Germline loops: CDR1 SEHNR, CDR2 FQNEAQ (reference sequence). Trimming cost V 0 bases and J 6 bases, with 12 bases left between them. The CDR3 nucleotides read TGTGCCAGCAGCTTAGCCCAGGGGGGGCTCAATGAGCAGTTCTTC. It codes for CASSLAQGGLNEQFF.

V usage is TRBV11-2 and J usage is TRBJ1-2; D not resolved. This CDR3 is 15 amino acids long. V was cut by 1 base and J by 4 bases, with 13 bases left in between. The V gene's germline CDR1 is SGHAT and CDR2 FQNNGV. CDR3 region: CASSLAGSRLYGYTF. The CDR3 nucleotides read TGTGCCAGCAGCTTAGCTGGCAGTCGTCTCTATGGCTACACCTTC. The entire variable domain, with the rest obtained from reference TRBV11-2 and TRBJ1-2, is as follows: EAGVAQSPRYKIIEKRQSVAFWCNPISGHATLYWYQQILGQGPKLLIQFQNNGVVDDSQLPKDRFSAERLKGVDSTLKIQPAKLEDSAVYLCASSLAGSRLYGYTFGSGTRLTVV.

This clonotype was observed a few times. For the CDR3, the DNA is TGTGCCAGCAGTTCCAGGACAGGAAACTATGGCTACACCTTC. This gives the protein CASSSRTGNYGYTF. The chain couples TRBV6-2 or TRBV6-3 to TRBJ1-2; 7 nucleotides agree with TRBD1. In germline, CDR1 is MNHEY, CDR2 SVGEGT. Trimming took 4 bases from V and 2 from J; bases not matched to a gene: 4. CDR3 length equals 14 residues.

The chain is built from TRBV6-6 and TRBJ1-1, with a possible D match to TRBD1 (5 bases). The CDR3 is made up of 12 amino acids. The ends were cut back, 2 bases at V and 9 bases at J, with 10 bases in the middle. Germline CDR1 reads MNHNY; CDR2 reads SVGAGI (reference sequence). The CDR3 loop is CASSYREGKAFF. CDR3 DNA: TGTGCCAGCAGTTACAGGGAGGGGAAAGCTTTCTTT.

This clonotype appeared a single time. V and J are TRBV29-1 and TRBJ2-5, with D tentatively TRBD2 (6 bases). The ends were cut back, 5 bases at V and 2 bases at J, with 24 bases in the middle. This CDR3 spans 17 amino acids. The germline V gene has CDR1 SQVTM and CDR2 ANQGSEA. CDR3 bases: TGCAGCGTTATCCCACCCCTTGCGGGAAGGGGACAAGAGACCCAGTACTTC. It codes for CSVIPPLAGRGQETQYF. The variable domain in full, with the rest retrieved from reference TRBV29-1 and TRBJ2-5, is SAVISQKPSRDICQRGTSLTIQCQVDSQVTMMFWYRQQPGQSLTLIATANQGSEATYESGFVIDKFPISRPNLTFSTLTVSNMSPEDSSIYLCSVIPPLAGRGQETQYFGPGTRLLVL.

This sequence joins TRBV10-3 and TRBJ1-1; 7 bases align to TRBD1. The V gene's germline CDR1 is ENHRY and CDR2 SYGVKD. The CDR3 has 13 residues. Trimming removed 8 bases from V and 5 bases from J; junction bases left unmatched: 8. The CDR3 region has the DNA TGTGCCATCCGCGACAGGGAGTTAACTGAAGCTTTCTTT. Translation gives CAIRDRELTEAFF.

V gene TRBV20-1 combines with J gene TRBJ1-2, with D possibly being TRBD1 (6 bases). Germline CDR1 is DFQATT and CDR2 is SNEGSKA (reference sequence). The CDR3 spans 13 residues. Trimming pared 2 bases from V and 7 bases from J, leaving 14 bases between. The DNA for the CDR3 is TGCAGTGCTAGATATGGGGGCTCCCCTGGCTACACCTTC. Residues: CSARYGGSPGYTF.

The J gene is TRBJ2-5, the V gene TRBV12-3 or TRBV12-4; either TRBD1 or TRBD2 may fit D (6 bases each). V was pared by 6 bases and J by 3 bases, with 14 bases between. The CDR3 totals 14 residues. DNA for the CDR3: TGTGCCAGCAGCCTACTCGGGGGCAAAGAGACCCAGTACTTC. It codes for CASSLLGGKETQYF.

This CDR3 is CASSKGQGAYSDIYNSPLHF. The CDR3 DNA follows: TGCGCCAGCAGCAAGGGACAGGGAGCCTATTCGGATATCTATAATTCACCCCTCCACTTT. J is TRBJ1-6 and V is TRBV5-1, with 9 nucleotides matching TRBD1. Germline CDR1 SGHRS, CDR2 YFSETQ. The CDR3 totals 20 residues. V trimming: 4 bases; J trimming: 3 bases; junction bases outside the gene matches: 17.

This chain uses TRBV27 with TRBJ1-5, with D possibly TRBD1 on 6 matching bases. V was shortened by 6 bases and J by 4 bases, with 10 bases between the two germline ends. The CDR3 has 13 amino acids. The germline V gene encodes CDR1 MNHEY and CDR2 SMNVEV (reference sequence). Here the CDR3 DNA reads TGTGCCAGCAGGGACAGCTTGAATCAGCCCCAGCATTTT. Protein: CASRDSLNQPQHF.

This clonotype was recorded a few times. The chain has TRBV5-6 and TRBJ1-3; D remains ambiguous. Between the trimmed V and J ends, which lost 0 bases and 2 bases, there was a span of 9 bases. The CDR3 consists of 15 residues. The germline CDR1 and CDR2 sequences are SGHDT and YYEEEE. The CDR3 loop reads CASSLVGSAGNTIYF. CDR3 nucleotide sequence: TGTGCCAGCAGCTTGGTAGGGAGTGCTGGAAACACCATATATTTT.

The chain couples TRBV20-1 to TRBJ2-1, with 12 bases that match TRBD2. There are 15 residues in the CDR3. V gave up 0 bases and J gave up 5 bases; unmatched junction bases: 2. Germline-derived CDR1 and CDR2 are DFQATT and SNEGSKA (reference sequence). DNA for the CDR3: TGCAGTGCTAGAGATCTAGCGGGGGGGAACAATGAGCAGTTCTTC. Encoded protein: CSARDLAGGNNEQFF.

CDR3 sequence reads: CASSQGANQPQHF. The CDR3, as DNA: TGTGCCAGCAGTCAGGGGGCGAATCAGCCCCAGCATTTT. The chain has TRBV6-5 and TRBJ1-5; 8 bases align to TRBD1. Germline CDR1 MNHEY, CDR2 SVGAGI. The CDR3 loop spans 13 amino acids. V was clipped by 5 bases and J by 4 bases; unmatched bases: 1.

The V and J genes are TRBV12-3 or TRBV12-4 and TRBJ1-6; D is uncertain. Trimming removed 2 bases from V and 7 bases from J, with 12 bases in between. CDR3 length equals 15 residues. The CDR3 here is CASSLRSRKNSPLHF. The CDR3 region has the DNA TGTGCCAGCAGTTTACGGTCGAGAAAAAATTCACCCCTCCACTTT.

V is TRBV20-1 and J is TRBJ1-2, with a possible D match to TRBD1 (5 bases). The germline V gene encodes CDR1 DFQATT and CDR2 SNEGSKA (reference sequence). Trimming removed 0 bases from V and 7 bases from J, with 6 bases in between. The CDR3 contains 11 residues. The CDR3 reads CSARDRVGYTF. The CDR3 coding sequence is TGCAGTGCTAGAGACAGGGTTGGCTACACCTTC.

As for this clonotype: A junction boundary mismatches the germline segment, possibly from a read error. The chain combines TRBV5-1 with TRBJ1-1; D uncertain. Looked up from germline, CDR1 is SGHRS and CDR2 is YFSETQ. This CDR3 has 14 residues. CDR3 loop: CASNLDSPRTEAFF. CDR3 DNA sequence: TGCGCCAGCAACTTGGACTCCCCGAGAACTGAAGCTTTCTTT.

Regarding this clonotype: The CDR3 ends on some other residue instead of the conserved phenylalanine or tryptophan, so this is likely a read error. The CDR3 is CASGPPGNTEAFL. For the CDR3, the DNA is TGTGCCAGCGGTCCTCCCGGGAACACTGAAGCTTTCTTG. This sequence joins TRBV7-9 and TRBJ1-1; D not certain. Germline-derived CDR1 and CDR2 are SEHNR and FQNEAQ (reference sequence). Trimming removed 8 bases from V and 1 base from J, with 11 bases in between. This CDR3 has 13 amino acids.

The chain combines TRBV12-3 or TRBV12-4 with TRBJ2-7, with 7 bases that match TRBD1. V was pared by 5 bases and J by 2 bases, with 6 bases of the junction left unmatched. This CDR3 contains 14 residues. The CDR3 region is CASSRGQFTYEQYF. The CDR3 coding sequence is TGTGCCAGCAGTCGGGGACAGTTCACCTACGAGCAGTACTTC.

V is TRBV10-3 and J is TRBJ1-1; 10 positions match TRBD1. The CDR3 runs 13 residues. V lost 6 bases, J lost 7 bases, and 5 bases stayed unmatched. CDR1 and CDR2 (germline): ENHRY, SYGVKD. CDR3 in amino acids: CAIRFRDRGEAFF. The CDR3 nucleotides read TGTGCCATCAGGTTCCGGGACAGGGGTGAAGCTTTCTTT.

The CDR3 loop reads CASSLFGRDGNTIYF. The CDR3 DNA reads TGTGCCAGCAGCTTATTCGGGAGGGATGGAAACACCATATATTTT. The V and J genes are TRBV7-2 and TRBJ1-3; D is ambiguous. Germline CDR1 SGHTA, CDR2 FQGNSA. V lost 2 bases and J lost 3, with 11 bases in between. This CDR3 is 15 amino acids long.

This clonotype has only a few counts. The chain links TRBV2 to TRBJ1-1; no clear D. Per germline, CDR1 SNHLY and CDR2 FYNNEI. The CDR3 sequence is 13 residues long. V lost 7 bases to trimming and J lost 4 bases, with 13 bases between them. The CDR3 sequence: CASTLLSSTEAFF. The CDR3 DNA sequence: TGTGCCAGCACTCTCTTGTCGAGCACTGAAGCTTTCTTT.